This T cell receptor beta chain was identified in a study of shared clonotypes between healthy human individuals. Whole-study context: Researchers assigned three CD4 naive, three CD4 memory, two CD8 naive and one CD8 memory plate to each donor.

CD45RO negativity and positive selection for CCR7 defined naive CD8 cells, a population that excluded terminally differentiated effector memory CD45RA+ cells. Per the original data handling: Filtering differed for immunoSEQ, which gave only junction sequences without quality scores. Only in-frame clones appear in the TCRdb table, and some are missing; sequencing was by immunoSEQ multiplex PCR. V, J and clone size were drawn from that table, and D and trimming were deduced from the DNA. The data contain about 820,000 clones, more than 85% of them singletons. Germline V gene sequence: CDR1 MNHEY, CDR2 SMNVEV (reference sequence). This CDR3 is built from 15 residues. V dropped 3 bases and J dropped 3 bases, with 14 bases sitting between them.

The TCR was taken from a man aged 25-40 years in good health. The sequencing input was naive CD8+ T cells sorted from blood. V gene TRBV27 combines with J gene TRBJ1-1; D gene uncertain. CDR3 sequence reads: CASSFSWLADTEAFF. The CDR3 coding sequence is TGTGCCAGCAGTTTTTCCTGGCTGGCGGACACTGAAGCTTTCTTT.